This note documents a single T cell receptor beta chain sequence. Its antigen remains undetermined. Base qualities are not at hand, and no much larger clone is one base apart. The library was made by RT-PCR. Sequencing took place on a NextSeq 550. TCRdb redid the processing of the public reads, applying fastp at Q25 and MiXCR, and retained in-frame beta chains. A single entry per CDR3 protein holds the most common genes and DNA from its merged rows. A total of 84,000 or so distinct CDR3 sequences appear in this sample, about 48% of them only once. The ten top clones hold more than 55% of the sample. This sample is part of a study of patients and donors after allogeneic stem cell transplantation (TCRdb year 2020). The germline V gene encodes CDR1 SGDLS and CDR2 YYNGEE. V gives up 6 bases and J gives up 0 bases, and the segment between their germline ends measures 13 bases. From its cysteine to its phenylalanine, the CDR3 spans 15 amino acids. CDR3 DNA only is kept here, 45 bases in frame from base 1.

Sample: blood, either unsorted or a sorted T cell fraction (not recorded which). The clonotype was recovered from a human donor who was either an allogeneic HSCT recipient or a stem cell or donor lymphocyte infusion donor (not recorded which). It is not recorded whose cells these are; they may come from a transplant donor. The chain employs TRBV9 and TRBJ2-1; the best D guess is TRBD1, with 5 bases matching. The CDR3 amino acid sequence is: CASKPDMSSYNEQFF. The nucleotide sequence reads TGTGCCAGCAAACCGGACATGAGCTCCTACAATGAGCAGTTCTTC.